Detailed here is one T cell receptor (beta chain). Antigen specificity is unknown. In germline, CDR1 is SGHNT, CDR2 YYREEE (reference sequence). The CDR3 length is 12 residues. Trimming left V 4 bases short and J 7 bases short, with 12 bases between. These data originate in a study of T cell responses to AZD1222 COVID-19 vaccine. Study-level findings and limits: Along spike, vaccine-associated CD4 TCRs were found throughout, with dominance at 160-218 and 743-854. Variant regions that are unmutated are reportedly the target of nearly half of spike-specific TCRs.

TCRdb's copy holds only in-frame clones and misses some; the assay was immunoSEQ multiplex PCR. Of roughly 160,000 clones in the sample, about nine tenths were seen once. The rearrangement uses TRBV5-4 and TRBJ2-7; no clear D. Here the sequenced sample was peripheral blood, taken on day 0 of AZD1222 vaccination. The source is an adult in good health. CDR3 loop: CASSLRGREQYF. In DNA form, the CDR3 reads TGTGCCAGCAGCCTGCGAGGCCGGGAGCAGTACTTC.